This TCR beta chain was retrieved from a study of a mutant IDH1 vaccine in newly diagnosed glioma. At the level of the study: Vaccines were begun 4-6 weeks after radiotherapy alone, or with temozolomide cycles.

Time point given: week 35, safety follow-up. One vaccine dose held 300 ug of mutant IDH1 20-mer peptide and came with topical imiquimod. Turning to this clone: Its specificity is unknown.

Per germline, CDR1 SGHVS and CDR2 FQNEAQ. The CDR3 totals 12 residues. The ends were cut back, 0 bases at V and 9 bases at J, with 6 bases in the middle. Clones were read by immunoSEQ multiplex PCR, and TCRdb kept only the in-frame ones, dropping some. The sample carries 50,000 to 65,000 clones, 85% to 90% recorded once. The clonotype comes from a man aged 40-55 years with glioma. The chain carries TRBV7-8 and TRBJ1-3, with a weak D call TRBD1 (6 bases). Sequences were derived from PBMCs, sampled from a glioma patient whose treatment included an IDH1 peptide vaccine. The CDR3 reads CASSLAGGTIYF. The DNA of the CDR3 is TGTGCCAGCAGCTTAGCAGGGGGCACCATATATTTT.